Presented here are 28 T cell receptor gamma chains from one specimen sequenced in a study of intestinal T cells in coeliac disease. LymphoTrack primers amplified TRG sequences from approximately 180 ng of biopsy DNA. TCRdb applied CATT to the multiplex PCR reads for clone calling. The sample lists some 1,000 gamma-chain clones, 48% occurring once. About 10 formalin-fixed paraffin-embedded scrolls, each 5 µm thick, supplied each case's genomic DNA. Material: a duodenal biopsy. These receptors originate from a human donor with celiac disease.

In its sample, this clone is hyperexpanded (1% or more). Other DNA sequences within the sample encode an identical CDR3. The chain joins TRGV10 to TRGJP1. TRGV10 is placed among ORFs of uncertain function. The ends lost 8 bases at V and 0 bases at J; junction bases unmatched: 1. The CDR3 loop spans 13 amino acids. The CDR3 here is CAAWDTTGWFKIF. CDR3 nucleotides: TGTGCTGCGTGGGATACCACTGGTTGGTTCAAGATATTT.

This chain uses TRGV2 with TRGJP1. This CDR3 comprises 13 residues. V gave up 5 bases and J gave up 4 bases; unmatched junction bases: 4. CDR1 and CDR2 from the germline V gene are EGSNGY and YDSYNSKV. CDR3 amino acids: CATWGGTGWFKIF. CDR3 nucleotides: TGTGCCACCTGGGGAGGCACTGGTTGGTTCAAGATATTT.

V and J are TRGV9 and TRGJ1 or TRGJ2. V gave up 0 bases and J gave up 8 bases; unmatched junction bases: 10. Germline V CDR1 and CDR2: GITISATS, ISYDGTV (reference sequence). The CDR3 totals 14 residues. CDR3 region: CALWEVQGVNKKLF. CDR3 DNA sequence: TGTGCCTTGTGGGAGGTGCAGGGAGTTAATAAGAAACTCTTT.

This clone was seen a handful of times. A much larger clonotype is one base distant, so this may be a read error. The same CDR3 arises from other DNA sequences in this sample as well. The CDR3 protein is CATWDGIKKLF. CDR3 nucleotides: TGTGCCACTTGGGATGGTATTAAGAAACTCTTT. The V call is TRGV8, the J call TRGJ1 or TRGJ2. Germline V lookup: CDR1 VENAVY, CDR2 YDSYNSRV. The CDR3 is made up of 11 amino acids.

The chain links TRGV2 to TRGJP1. The germline V gene encodes CDR1 EGSNGY and CDR2 YDSYNSKV. The J segment lost 0 bases and the V segment lost 12 bases, leaving 16 bases of the junction unmatched. The CDR3 is 16 residues long. The CDR3 protein is CAHLGPPDTTGWFKIF. Here the CDR3 DNA reads TGTGCCCACCTGGGACCCCCGGATACCACTGGTTGGTTCAAGATATTT.

The V gene is TRGV10, the J gene TRGJP1. TRGV10 is classed as an ORF, of uncertain function. The CDR3 has 13 amino acids. The ends lost 11 bases at V and 4 bases at J; junction bases unmatched: 8. CDR3 protein: CAAVGGTGWFKIF. CDR3 DNA sequence: TGTGCTGCGGTGGGGGGCACTGGTTGGTTCAAGATATTT.

In this sample, this clone turned up once. The genes are TRGV3 and TRGJ1 or TRGJ2. CDR1 is VTNTFY and CDR2 is YDVSTARD in the germline V gene (reference sequence). Germline trimming cut 8 bases from V and 1 base from J; bases unmatched to any gene: 17. This CDR3 is built from 16 residues. CDR3: CATLGQTSINYYKKLF. The CDR3 DNA is TGTGCCACCTTGGGACAAACCTCAATCAATTATTATAAGAAACTCTTT.

Of note for this clone: At one of its ends the junction is not consistent with the germline gene, which may arise from a read error. The rearrangement joins TRGV4 to TRGJP2. Germline V gene lookup returns CDR1 EGSTGY and CDR2 YDSYTSSV. The CDR3 is 15 residues long. The CDR3 DNA follows: TGTGCCACCTGGGACACTCATAGTAGTGATCGGATCAAGACGTTT. This translates into CATWDTHSSDRIKTF.

This clone was seen a few times. This clone may be a read error of a much larger clone one base away. This same CDR3 is encoded by further DNA sequences in the sample. CDR3 sequence: CATWDGRGWFKIF. Written as DNA, the CDR3 is TGCGCCACCTGGGACGGGCGTGGTTGGTTCAAGATATTT. The V and J genes are TRGV2 and TRGJP1. The CDR3 runs to 13 residues. Per the germline V gene, CDR1 is EGSNGY and CDR2 is YDSYNSKV.

This clone was found a few times. With only one base between it and a far larger clone, this is likely a read error. This CDR3 is also generated by other DNA sequences in the sample. This rearrangement joins TRGV8 to TRGJP2. CDR1 and CDR2 (germline): VENAVY, YDSYNSRV. The CDR3 extends over 12 amino acids. The CDR3 here is CATWTDDWIKTF. CDR3 sequence (DNA): TGTGCTACCTGGACCGACGATTGGATCAAGACGTTT.

This chain joins TRGV3 and TRGJ1 or TRGJ2. CDR3 length: 15 amino acids. Germline trimming cut 5 bases from V and 2 bases from J; bases unmatched to any gene: 12. Germline assignment: CDR1 VTNTFY and CDR2 YDVSTARD (reference sequence). The CDR3 DNA follows: TGTGCCACCTGGGGACACAAAGGAGATTATTATAAGAAACTCTTT. Its translation: CATWGHKGDYYKKLF.

As to this clone: TCRdb assigns this DNA the protein of a much larger clone, which departs from its translation at residue 4; this likely reflects a read error, and the protein shown comes from translating the DNA. The chain combines TRGV10 with TRGJP1. TRGV10 is filed as an ORF, its function uncertain. The CDR3 contains 13 residues. V shed 11 bases, J shed 0 bases, and the junction held 4 bases outside the gene matches. CDR3 nucleotides: TGTGCTGCGCGGGATACCACTGGTTGGTTCAAGATATTT. It codes for CAARDTTGWFKIF.

This clone came up a few times. TCRdb's protein for this DNA is that of a much larger clone and differs from the translation at residues 5 and 6, likely a read error; the protein shown is the DNA translation. The rearrangement uses TRGV2 and TRGJP2. Germline CDR1 reads EGSNGY; CDR2 reads YDSYNSKV. The CDR3 runs to 13 residues. V trimming: 5 bases; J trimming: 5 bases; junction bases outside the gene matches: 5. The CDR3 spells CATWGRSDWIKTF. The CDR3 nucleotides are TGTGCCACCTGGGGTAGAAGTGATTGGATCAAGACGTTT.

CDR3 nucleotide sequence: TGTGCCACCTGGGACCCGGATACCACTGGTTGGTTCAAGATATTT. Translation gives CATWDPDTTGWFKIF. The V call is TRGV2, the J call TRGJP1. CDR3 length: 15 amino acids. V gave up 3 bases and J gave up 0 bases; unmatched junction bases: 4. CDR1 and CDR2 (germline): EGSNGY, YDSYNSKV.

There are a few counts of this clone. A read error is possible here, since a much larger clone lies one base away. The same CDR3 arises from other DNA sequences in this sample as well. This chain links TRGV8 with TRGJ1 or TRGJ2. Germline V CDR1 and CDR2: VENAVY, YDSYNSRV. The CDR3 extends over 11 amino acids. CDR3 bases: TGTGCCACCTGGGGTTATTATAAGAAACTCTTC. This gives the protein CATWGYYKKLF.

V gene TRGV5P combines with J gene TRGJ1 or TRGJ2. TRGV5P counts as a pseudogene. The CDR3 runs 13 residues. CDR3 nucleotides: TGTGCCACCTGGGGCGTTCTTATTATTAAGAAACTCTTT. It yields the protein CATWGVLIIKKLF.

This clone turned up a few times. This may be a read error: a much more frequent sequence differs by one nucleotide. This sample includes further DNA sequences coding for the same CDR3. This chain uses TRGV10 with TRGJP1. TRGV10 is an ORF for which the function is uncertain. The CDR3 spans 12 residues. The CDR3 nucleotides read TGCGCTGCGTGGCCCACTGGTTGGTTCAAGATATTT. Amino acids: CAAWPTGWFKIF.

The chain combines TRGV8 with TRGJP2. V shed 5 bases and J 14 bases; nucleotides not matched to a gene: 20. The CDR3 runs 15 residues. Germline loops: CDR1 VENAVY, CDR2 YDSYNSRV. CDR3 residues: CATWGYKYRIGIKTF. The CDR3 DNA follows: TGTGCCACCTGGGGATATAAGTATAGGATTGGTATCAAGACGTTT.

The rearrangement joins TRGV2 to TRGJP2. Germline CDR1 reads EGSNGY; CDR2 reads YDSYNSKV. V trimming: 2 bases; J trimming: 4 bases; junction bases outside the gene matches: 16. CDR3 length equals 18 residues. The CDR3 DNA sequence: TGTGCCACCTGGGACGAGGGTGACGATGGGGTTAGTGATTGGATCAAGACGTTT. Its protein is CATWDEGDDGVSDWIKTF.

This clone was seen more than once but under ten times. The rearrangement joins TRGV3 to TRGJ1 or TRGJ2. There are 12 residues in the CDR3. The V gene end was trimmed by 3 bases and the J gene end by 5 bases; junction bases not matched to a gene: 4. Germline V CDR1 and CDR2: VTNTFY, YDVSTARD (reference sequence). The CDR3 bases are TGTGCCACCTGGGACGGGGATTATAAGAAACTCTTT. Its protein is CATWDGDYKKLF.

The chain recombines TRGV9 with TRGJ1 or TRGJ2. The CDR3 is made up of 14 amino acids. CDR1 and CDR2 from the germline V gene are GITISATS and ISYDGTV (reference sequence). After removal of 10 bases from V and 6 bases from J, the junction contained 18 bases not matched to a gene. The CDR3 bases are TGTGCCTTTGTACCTTTTGTTTTATTTTATAAGAAACTCTTT. Amino acid sequence: CAFVPFVLFYKKLF.

The genes are TRGV10 and TRGJ1 or TRGJ2. TRGV10 is noted as an ORF with a role that remains uncertain. CDR3 size: 14 residues. CDR3 bases: TGTGCCTGCGTGGGATTGCAGGGGGGTTATAAGAAACTCTTT. This sequence encodes CACVGLQGGYKKLF.

The genes are TRGV2 and TRGJ1 or TRGJ2. The germline CDR1 and CDR2 sequences are EGSNGY and YDSYNSKV. CDR3 length: 15 residues. J lost 6 bases, V lost 0 bases, and 11 bases had no gene match. CDR3 nucleotides: TGTGCCACCTGGGACGGGCTACGTATTATTTATAAGAAACTCTTT. This translates into CATWDGLRIIYKKLF.

Regarding this clone: This could be a read error, since a much larger clone is one nucleotide away. The sample carries other DNA sequences with the same CDR3. This chain connects TRGV4 to TRGJ1 or TRGJ2. CDR1 and CDR2 (germline): EGSTGY, YDSYTSSV. The CDR3 is made up of 11 amino acids. This chain's CDR3 is CATWDDYKKLF. CDR3 in DNA: TGTGCCACCTGGGATGATTATAAGAAACTCTTC.

Points on this clone: This may come from a read error, since a much larger clone is one base off. Other DNA variants within this sample encode the same CDR3. This chain connects TRGV3 to TRGJ1 or TRGJ2. The CDR3 is 14 residues long. CDR1 and CDR2 from the germline V gene are VTNTFY and YDVSTARD (reference sequence). The CDR3 protein is CATWDRRNYYKKLF. The CDR3 nucleotides are TGTGCCACCTGGGACAGGCGGAATTATTATAAGAAACTCTTC.

This chain links TRGV2 with TRGJ1 or TRGJ2. CDR3 length equals 13 residues. The germline V gene has CDR1 EGSNGY and CDR2 YDSYNSKV. With V trimmed by 0 bases and J by 13 bases, 12 bases remained unmatched. CDR3 nucleotides: TGTGCCACCTGGGACGGGCGAAATATAAGAAAACTCTTT. This gives the protein CATWDGRNIRKLF.

This clone is labeled large. The rearrangement links TRGV2 to TRGJ1 or TRGJ2. CDR3 length equals 14 residues. Losses at the gene ends were 1 base for V and 1 base for J; bases not matched to a gene: 4. CDR1 is EGSNGY, CDR2 YDSYNSKV, per germline. In DNA form, the CDR3 reads TGTGCCACCTGGGACGGCCGAAATTATTATAAGAAACTCTTT. Its protein is CATWDGRNYYKKLF.

A remark on this clone: This clone may be a read error of a much larger clone one base away. Other DNA sequences in the sample encode the same CDR3. The chain links TRGV9 to TRGJ1 or TRGJ2. V lost 0 bases and J lost 2; bases outside the gene matches: 7. CDR1 is GITISATS and CDR2 is ISYDGTV in the germline V gene (reference sequence). The length of the CDR3 is 15 residues. CDR3 in amino acids: CALWEVQADYYKKLF. DNA for the CDR3: TGTGCCTTGTGGGAGGTGCAAGCGGATTATTATAAGAAACTCTTT.